This TCR beta chain comes out of a study of type 1 regulatory T cells. Study as a whole: This in vitro CD4 product, T-allo10, is enriched for Tr1 cells and alloantigen-specific.

With 5 bases removed from V and 6 bases from J, the gap between germline ends came to 4 bases. The CDR3 runs to 11 residues. Germline loops: CDR1 SNHLY, CDR2 FYNNEI. This clonotype was counted once. As yet, its antigen is unknown. TCRdb re-called the reads with MiXCR, one entry per CDR3 protein. The sample shows tens of thousands of distinct CDR3 sequences, approximately 72% of them seen only once. This chain links TRBV2 with TRBJ1-4, with no clear D. This TCR derives from a human donor in good health. Sequencing used cultured T cells, either the whole culture or a sorted T cell fraction (not recorded which). As for subset: Tr1-enriched cell product generated in vitro against host alloantigens. The CDR3 spells CASSWDEKLFF. As DNA, the CDR3 is TGTGCCAGCAGTTGGGATGAAAAACTGTTTTTT.